This T cell receptor beta chain was captured in a study of neurological immune-mediated disorders. TCRdb ran MiXCR on the 5' RACE reads and lists one entry per CDR3 protein. The sample gives 50,000 to 70,000 distinct CDR3 sequences, 4.5% of which show up once; approximately 6.9% is in the top ten. CDR1 SGHRS and CDR2 YFSETQ come from the germline V gene. The CDR3 is made up of 18 amino acids. V was pared by 0 bases and J by 2 bases, with 20 bases between. The sample comprised PBMCs. This receptor was identified in a man aged 25 to 40 with multiple sclerosis. The rearrangement uses TRBV5-1 and TRBJ1-2; D unresolved. The DNA of the CDR3 is TGCGCCAGCAGCTTGGGCCCGGGAGAACCTGTACTCAACTATGGCTACACCTTC. This codes for CASSLGPGEPVLNYGYTF.